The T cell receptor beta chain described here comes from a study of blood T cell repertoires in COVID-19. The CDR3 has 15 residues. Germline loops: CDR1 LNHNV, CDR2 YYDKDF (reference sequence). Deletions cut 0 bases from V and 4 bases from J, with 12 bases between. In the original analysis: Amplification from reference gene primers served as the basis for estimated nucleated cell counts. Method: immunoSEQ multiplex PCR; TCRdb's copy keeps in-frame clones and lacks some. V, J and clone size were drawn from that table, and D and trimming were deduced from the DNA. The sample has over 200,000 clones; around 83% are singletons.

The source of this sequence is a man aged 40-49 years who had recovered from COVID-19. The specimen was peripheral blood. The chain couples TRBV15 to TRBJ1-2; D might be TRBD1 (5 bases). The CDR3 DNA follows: TGTGCCACCAGCAGAGATCTCCAGGGCTCCTATGGCTACACCTTC. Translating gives CATSRDLQGSYGYTF.